These T cell receptor beta chains were read from a single sample in a study of metastatic and nonmetastatic thyroid tumors. TCRdb used MiXCR to call clones anew from the PCR reads. The sample carries over 30,000 clones, approximately 19% recorded once. The sequencing input was tumor tissue. Receptors originate from a female donor with papillary thyroid cancer or a benign thyroid nodule (not recorded which). Some clones in this sample may be carry-over from other donors' samples. Both conserved end residues are part of each CDR3. The D gene is left open where the match is weak. A row's size may be missing; if present it is once, few, many or a size class.

clone size: many; D gene: .; V gene: TRBV7-2; J gene: TRBJ1-1; CDR3 DNA: TGTGCCAGCAGCCCGCAGACAGGATTAAGTGAAGCTTTCTTT; CDR3 protein: CASSPQTGLSEAFF
clone size: many; D gene: TRBD1; V gene: TRBV2; J gene: TRBJ1-5; CDR3 DNA: TGTGCCAGCAGGAGACAGGGGATAAATCAGCCCCAGCATTTT; CDR3 protein: CASRRQGINQPQHF
clone size: many; D gene: .; V gene: TRBV5-1; J gene: TRBJ2-1; CDR3 DNA: TGCGCCAGCAGGGCAGGGAGTCCAAATGAGCAGTTCTTC; CDR3 protein: CASRAGSPNEQFF
clone size: .; D gene: .; V gene: TRBV28; J gene: TRBJ2-7; CDR3 DNA: TGTGCCAGCAGTTTCCCCAGTTTCCCATACGAGCAGTACTTC; CDR3 protein: CASSFPSFPYEQYF
clone size: .; D gene: .; V gene: TRBV27; J gene: TRBJ1-1; CDR3 DNA: TGTGCAAGAAGTTCAGGGTTAACTGAAGCTTTCTTT; CDR3 protein: CARSSGLTEAFF
clone size: many; D gene: .; V gene: TRBV29-1; J gene: TRBJ1-1; CDR3 DNA: TGCAGTTGGGGCGGGCCGGATGAAGCTTTCTTT; CDR3 protein: CSWGGPDEAFF
clone size: many; D gene: .; V gene: TRBV29-1; J gene: TRBJ2-3; CDR3 DNA: TGCAGCGTTTGGACAGCAAACACAGATACGCAGTATTTT; CDR3 protein: CSVWTANTDTQYF
clone size: many; D gene: TRBD2; V gene: TRBV5-1; J gene: TRBJ2-1; CDR3 DNA: TGCGCCAGCAGCTTGGTAGCGGGAGGCCTCAATGAGCAGTTCTTC; CDR3 protein: CASSLVAGGLNEQFF
clone size: many; D gene: .; V gene: TRBV28; J gene: TRBJ2-1; CDR3 DNA: TGTGCCAGCAGCCCGTTGGGGGCATACAATGAGCAGTTCTTC; CDR3 protein: CASSPLGAYNEQFF
clone size: .; D gene: .; V gene: TRBV5-1; J gene: TRBJ1-5; CDR3 DNA: TGCGCCAGCAGCCTGGGGACCCGGGGCCAGCCCCTGCATTTT; CDR3 protein: CASSLGTRGQPLHF
clone size: many; D gene: .; V gene: TRBV4-1; J gene: TRBJ2-6; CDR3 DNA: TGCGCCAGCAGCGGCCCTGGGGCCAACGTCCTGACTTTC; CDR3 protein: CASSGPGANVLTF
clone size: many; D gene: .; V gene: TRBV12-3/TRBV12-4; J gene: TRBJ1-4; CDR3 DNA: TGTGCCAGCAGTTTGGTGGCTAATGAAAAACTGTTTTTT; CDR3 protein: CASSLVANEKLFF
clone size: many; D gene: TRBD1; V gene: TRBV2; J gene: TRBJ1-2; CDR3 DNA: TGTGCCAGCAGTCGCCGGAGGGGGCGCGACTATGGCTACACCTTC; CDR3 protein: CASSRRRGRDYGYTF
clone size: .; D gene: .; V gene: TRBV6-2/TRBV6-3; J gene: TRBJ1-5; CDR3 DNA: TGTGCCAGCAGTTATTGGAATCAGCCCCAGCATTTT; CDR3 protein: CASSYWNQPQHF
clone size: few; D gene: TRBD2; V gene: TRBV20-1; J gene: TRBJ2-3; CDR3 DNA: TGCAGTGCTCGTGACTTATTGGTGGGGGGGTTCACAGATACGCAGTATTTT; CDR3 protein: CSARDLLVGGFTDTQYF
clone size: many; D gene: .; V gene: TRBV5-6; J gene: TRBJ2-7; CDR3 DNA: TGTGCCAGCAGCTTGGGCGACACGATCTCGGTTTACGAGCAGTACTTC; CDR3 protein: CASSLGDTISVYEQYF
clone size: many; D gene: .; V gene: TRBV30; J gene: TRBJ1-4; CDR3 DNA: TGTGCCTGGAGTGTTACAGATTCAACTAATGAAAAACTGTTTTTT; CDR3 protein: CAWSVTDSTNEKLFF
clone size: .; D gene: .; V gene: TRBV6-1; J gene: TRBJ1-3; CDR3 DNA: TGTGCCAGCTCCCCGGGGCTGGTTGGAAACACCATATATTTT; CDR3 protein: CASSPGLVGNTIYF
clone size: many; D gene: .; V gene: TRBV11-2; J gene: TRBJ1-5; CDR3 DNA: TGTGCCAGCAGCTTAGGTACAGCGTATAGCAATCAGCCCCAGCATTTT; CDR3 protein: CASSLGTAYSNQPQHF
clone size: once; D gene: TRBD2; V gene: TRBV20-1; J gene: TRBJ2-7; CDR3 DNA: TGCAGTGCTAGAGACCCCAGAGGACTAGCGGGTCCCGGGGGGGGCTCCTACGAGCAGTACTTC; CDR3 protein: CSARDPRGLAGPGGGSYEQYF
clone size: many; D gene: TRBD1; V gene: TRBV6-1; J gene: TRBJ1-5; CDR3 DNA: TGTGCCAGCAGCACCAGTACAGGGGTGGGCAATCAGCCCCAGCATTTT; CDR3 protein: CASSTSTGVGNQPQHF
clone size: many; D gene: .; V gene: TRBV11-2; J gene: TRBJ2-3; CDR3 DNA: TGTGCCAGCAGCTTATATTTCAGTTTTCTACACGTTACGCAGTATTTT; CDR3 protein: CASSLYFSFLHVTQYF
clone size: .; D gene: .; V gene: TRBV5-5; J gene: TRBJ1-5; CDR3 DNA: TGTGCCAGCAGTGTCCGGGGGTCCGGCAATCAGCCCCAGCATTTT; CDR3 protein: CASSVRGSGNQPQHF
clone size: .; D gene: .; V gene: TRBV2; J gene: TRBJ2-7; CDR3 DNA: TGTGCCAGCAGTAAGACTACTGGGGGCTCCTACGAGCAGTACTTC; CDR3 protein: CASSKTTGGSYEQYF
clone size: .; D gene: .; V gene: TRBV20-1; J gene: TRBJ1-1; CDR3 DNA: TGCAGTGCTAGAGAAATCCAGGGCAGGGAAGCTTTCTTT; CDR3 protein: CSAREIQGREAFF
clone size: .; D gene: TRBD2; V gene: TRBV9; J gene: TRBJ2-1; CDR3 DNA: TGTGCCAGCAGCCCAACGGGGGGATCGTACAATGAGCAGTTCTTC; CDR3 protein: CASSPTGGSYNEQFF
clone size: many; D gene: TRBD1; V gene: TRBV3-1; J gene: TRBJ1-5; CDR3 DNA: TGTGCCAGCAGCCAAGGGACAGGGGCTCAGCCCCAGCATTTT; CDR3 protein: CASSQGTGAQPQHF
clone size: many; D gene: TRBD1; V gene: TRBV12-3/TRBV12-4; J gene: TRBJ1-1; CDR3 DNA: TGTGCCAGCAGTTGGACAGGGGTAAACACTGAAGCTTTCTTT; CDR3 protein: CASSWTGVNTEAFF
clone size: .; D gene: TRBD1; V gene: TRBV20-1; J gene: TRBJ1-1; CDR3 DNA: TGCAGTGCTAGAAAAGGAGACAGGGTCAACACTGAAGCTTTCTTT; CDR3 protein: CSARKGDRVNTEAFF
clone size: many; D gene: .; V gene: TRBV7-2; J gene: TRBJ1-6; CDR3 DNA: TGTGCCAGCAGCTTTTCTACAGAAAATCATAATTCACCCCTCCACTTT; CDR3 protein: CASSFSTENHNSPLHF
clone size: few; D gene: .; V gene: TRBV6-1; J gene: TRBJ1-1; CDR3 DNA: TGTGCCGGCAAGGGTACGGGTGGAGACCCTGAAGCTTTCTTT; CDR3 protein: CAGKGTGGDPEAFF
clone size: many; D gene: .; V gene: TRBV20-1; J gene: TRBJ2-7; CDR3 DNA: TGCAGTGCTAGAGACGGTCGGGGCGACGAGCAGTACTTC; CDR3 protein: CSARDGRGDEQYF
clone size: few; D gene: TRBD2; V gene: TRBV10-2; J gene: TRBJ2-7; CDR3 DNA: TGCGCCAGCAACCCCGGGACTAGCGAGGTCTACGAGCAGTACTTC; CDR3 protein: CASNPGTSEVYEQYF
clone size: many; D gene: .; V gene: TRBV7-9; J gene: TRBJ2-1; CDR3 DNA: TGTGCCAGCAGTCCCTATCCATACAATGAGCAGTTCTTC; CDR3 protein: CASSPYPYNEQFF
clone size: many; D gene: .; V gene: TRBV28; J gene: TRBJ2-7; CDR3 DNA: TGTGCCAGCAGACCCGGACCTTTCTACGAGCAGTACTTC; CDR3 protein: CASRPGPFYEQYF
clone size: .; D gene: .; V gene: TRBV5-1; J gene: TRBJ2-2; CDR3 DNA: TGCGCCAGCAGTCAAGGACGTGGCACCGGGGAGCTGTTTTTT; CDR3 protein: CASSQGRGTGELFF
clone size: many; D gene: .; V gene: TRBV5-1; J gene: TRBJ1-5; CDR3 DNA: TGCGCCAGCAGCGCCGACGGATATCAGCCCCAGCATTTT; CDR3 protein: CASSADGYQPQHF
clone size: .; D gene: .; V gene: TRBV7-9; J gene: TRBJ2-3; CDR3 DNA: TGTGCCAGCAGCCTTGGGGGGAACACAGATACGCAGTATTTT; CDR3 protein: CASSLGGNTDTQYF
clone size: many; D gene: .; V gene: TRBV7-3; J gene: TRBJ2-2; CDR3 DNA: TGTGCCAGCAGCTTATCCTTCGATGGCGGGGAGCTGTTTTTT; CDR3 protein: CASSLSFDGGELFF
clone size: many; D gene: .; V gene: TRBV28; J gene: TRBJ2-1; CDR3 DNA: TGTGCCATCACGGGACCGTTGAGTGAGCAGTTCTTC; CDR3 protein: CAITGPLSEQFF
clone size: .; D gene: .; V gene: TRBV4-1; J gene: TRBJ2-1; CDR3 DNA: TGCGCCAGCAGCCAAGTAGCGCAACACTCCTACAATGAGCAGTTCTTC; CDR3 protein: CASSQVAQHSYNEQFF
clone size: many; D gene: TRBD2; V gene: TRBV28; J gene: TRBJ2-3; CDR3 DNA: TGTGCCAGCAGTCCTCCGGGACTAGCGGAGTGGGCGTATTTT; CDR3 protein: CASSPPGLAEWAYF
clone size: medium-sized; D gene: .; V gene: TRBV6-1; J gene: TRBJ1-1; CDR3 DNA: TGTGCCAGCAGTGAGTGGGCGGGAGGTTTTACTGAAGCTTTCTTT; CDR3 protein: CASSEWAGGFTEAFF
clone size: many; D gene: TRBD2; V gene: TRBV7-3; J gene: TRBJ2-1; CDR3 DNA: TGTGCCAGCAGCTCACATCCCGTAGCGGGAGGCCAGGGTGAGCAGTTCTTC; CDR3 protein: CASSSHPVAGGQGEQFF
clone size: .; D gene: TRBD1; V gene: TRBV27; J gene: TRBJ2-5; CDR3 DNA: TGTGCCAGCAGTGACCGGACAGGAACACAAGAGACCCAGTACTTC; CDR3 protein: CASSDRTGTQETQYF
clone size: many; D gene: .; V gene: TRBV19; J gene: TRBJ1-1; CDR3 DNA: TGTGCCAGTAGTTTCCAAGTAGACACTGAAGCTTTCTTT; CDR3 protein: CASSFQVDTEAFF
clone size: few; D gene: TRBD2; V gene: TRBV15; J gene: TRBJ2-7; CDR3 DNA: TGTGCCACCAGCCCCGGGACTAGCGCGTACGAGCAGTACTTC; CDR3 protein: CATSPGTSAYEQYF
clone size: many; D gene: TRBD1; V gene: TRBV29-1; J gene: TRBJ2-1; CDR3 DNA: TGCAGCGCGTCCCGGGACAGGGGGTTGGCGTTCTTC; CDR3 protein: CSASRDRGLAFF
clone size: .; D gene: TRBD2; V gene: TRBV30; J gene: TRBJ2-7; CDR3 DNA: TGTGCCTGGAGTGCCTCCCCACTAGCGAGAATATACGAGCAGTACTTC; CDR3 protein: CAWSASPLARIYEQYF
clone size: .; D gene: .; V gene: TRBV4-1; J gene: TRBJ1-5; CDR3 DNA: TGCGCCAGCAGCCAGGAGTTCAGGGATCGGCAGCCCCAGCATTTT; CDR3 protein: CASSQEFRDRQPQHF
clone size: .; D gene: .; V gene: TRBV6-1; J gene: TRBJ1-4; CDR3 DNA: TGTGCCAGCAGTAGAGACCCGGGATCAACTAATGAAAAACTGTTTTTT; CDR3 protein: CASSRDPGSTNEKLFF
clone size: .; D gene: .; V gene: TRBV5-1; J gene: TRBJ2-7; CDR3 DNA: TGCGCCAGCAGCTTGGAGTCAGGTTTTTCCGAGCAGTACTTC; CDR3 protein: CASSLESGFSEQYF
clone size: many; D gene: .; V gene: TRBV2; J gene: TRBJ2-5; CDR3 DNA: TGTGCCAGCAGGAGAAGTTTCCAAGAGACCCAGTACTTC; CDR3 protein: CASRRSFQETQYF
clone size: many; D gene: TRBD2; V gene: TRBV7-2; J gene: TRBJ2-3; CDR3 DNA: TGTGCCAGCAGCTACGGACTAGTTCCAGATACGCAGTATTTT; CDR3 protein: CASSYGLVPDTQYF
clone size: many; D gene: .; V gene: TRBV20-1; J gene: TRBJ2-7; CDR3 DNA: TGCAGTGCTAGCAGGGTGGGGGGGCCCGGCCCCTACGAGCAGTACTTC; CDR3 protein: CSASRVGGPGPYEQYF
clone size: many; D gene: TRBD1; V gene: TRBV12-3/TRBV12-4; J gene: TRBJ1-6; CDR3 DNA: TGTGCCAGCAGTTTGGTCCGGGACAGAAATTCACCCCTCCACTTT; CDR3 protein: CASSLVRDRNSPLHF
clone size: few; D gene: TRBD2; V gene: TRBV19; J gene: TRBJ2-1; CDR3 DNA: TGTGCCAGTAGTACTAGCGGGACCTCCTACAATGAGCAGTTCTTC; CDR3 protein: CASSTSGTSYNEQFF
clone size: many; D gene: .; V gene: TRBV18; J gene: TRBJ2-4; CDR3 DNA: TGTGCCAGCTCATCGGACTTTTTCCAAAACATTCAGTACTTC; CDR3 protein: CASSSDFFQNIQYF
clone size: few; D gene: .; V gene: TRBV19; J gene: TRBJ1-5; CDR3 DNA: TGTGCCAGTACCGGAGACAGGAATCAGCCCCAGCATTTT; CDR3 protein: CASTGDRNQPQHF
clone size: few; D gene: .; V gene: TRBV18; J gene: TRBJ1-4; CDR3 DNA: TGTGCCAGCTCACCACCTGGCGGACAACAGGGCAGGGGTGAAAAACTGTTTTTT; CDR3 protein: CASSPPGGQQGRGEKLFF